Following are 13 T cell receptor beta chains from one sample sequenced in a study of blood T cell repertoires in COVID-19. Only in-frame clones appear in the TCRdb table, and some are missing; sequencing was by immunoSEQ multiplex PCR. The sample yields 110,000 to 150,000 clones, about 80% seen once. The material sequenced was PBMCs or T cells enriched from blood (not recorded which). These receptor sequences come from a young woman who had been exposed to COVID-19.

This clone has just one count. The chain employs TRBV7-2 and TRBJ2-7, with D hard to call. Germline CDR1 reads SGHTA; CDR2 reads FQGNSA. Deletions cut 0 bases from V and 5 bases from J, with 23 bases between. The CDR3 is 18 residues long. Here the CDR3 DNA reads TGTGCCAGCAGCTTAGCTCCAACACGACAATCCAATTTCGACGAGCAGTACTTC. Its protein is CASSLAPTRQSNFDEQYF.

This chain connects TRBV5-4 to TRBJ2-5, with 11 bases identical to TRBD1. The CDR3 covers 15 residues. Germline CDR1 SGHNT, CDR2 YYREEE (reference sequence). V lost 4 bases and J lost 5; bases outside the gene matches: 7. CDR3: CASSEGQGAWETQYF. In DNA form, the CDR3 reads TGTGCCAGCAGCGAAGGACAGGGGGCTTGGGAGACCCAGTACTTC.

The J gene is TRBJ2-1, the V gene TRBV27; D perhaps matches TRBD2 (5 bases). Per germline, CDR1 MNHEY and CDR2 SMNVEV (reference sequence). The CDR3 contains 12 residues. V lost 5 bases, J lost 9 bases, and 11 bases lay in between. This CDR3 is CASSQTAGEQFF. For the CDR3, the DNA is TGTGCCAGCAGTCAGACCGCGGGTGAGCAGTTCTTC.

The chain couples TRBV18 to TRBJ1-2; 10 bases line up with TRBD1. The trim removed 5 bases at V and 4 bases at J, leaving 16 bases unmatched. The CDR3 contains 18 residues. Germline values: CDR1 KGHSH, CDR2 LQKENI. This CDR3 reads CASSTRDRGHLILYGYTF. The CDR3, as DNA: TGTGCCAGCTCAACTCGGGACAGGGGCCACCTTATACTCTATGGCTACACCTTC.

The chain employs TRBV24-1 and TRBJ1-1, with a possible D match to TRBD1 (6 bases). There are 12 residues in the CDR3. V was clipped by 5 bases and J by 6 bases, with 9 bases between them. The germline CDR1 and CDR2 sequences are KGHDR and SFDVKD. The CDR3 bases are TGTGCCACCAGTGGGGCAGGGGCTGAAGCTTTCTTT. Translated, it gives CATSGAGAEAFF.

The chain has TRBV5-6 and TRBJ1-2; D possibly corresponds to TRBD1 (5 bases). V dropped 0 bases and J dropped 7 bases, with 10 bases sitting between them. CDR1 and CDR2 from the germline V gene are SGHDT and YYEEEE. This CDR3 has 13 amino acids. This CDR3 reads CASSLDGGIGYTF. CDR3 DNA sequence: TGTGCCAGCAGCTTGGATGGGGGGATTGGCTACACCTTC. The full variable domain, rest sourced from reference TRBV5-6 and TRBJ1-2, is DAGVTQSPTHLIKTRGQQVTLRCSPKSGHDTVSWYQQALGQGPQFIFQYYEEEERQRGNFPDRFSGHQFPNYSSELNVNALLLGDSALYLCASSLDGGIGYTFGSGTRLTVV.

This chain connects TRBV27 to TRBJ2-7; 8 nucleotides agree with TRBD1. J gave up 5 bases and V 4 bases, and 10 bases lay outside the gene matches. Germline V gives CDR1 MNHEY, CDR2 SMNVEV (reference sequence). CDR3 length equals 15 residues. The CDR3 sequence: CASSSGWTGRDEQYF. The DNA of the CDR3 is TGTGCCAGCAGTTCCGGTTGGACAGGGCGCGACGAGCAGTACTTC.

The chain links TRBV7-8 to TRBJ2-1; 10 positions match TRBD2. J gave up 6 bases and V 5 bases, and 7 bases lay outside the gene matches. The CDR3 consists of 15 residues. CDR1 and CDR2 (germline): SGHVS, FQNEAQ. CDR3 sequence (DNA): TGTGCCAGCAGCCCCGGGACTAGCGTGGGCAATGAGCAGTTCTTC. It is translated as CASSPGTSVGNEQFF.

The V gene is TRBV5-6, the J gene TRBJ2-1, with 7 nucleotides matching TRBD1. CDR1 is SGHDT and CDR2 is YYEEEE in the germline V gene. The CDR3 has 16 amino acids. V dropped 0 bases and J dropped 2; count of bases not matched to a gene: 5. The CDR3 sequence is CASSLEFGQAYNEQFF. As DNA, the CDR3 is TGTGCCAGCAGCTTGGAATTCGGACAGGCCTACAATGAGCAGTTCTTC.

V gene TRBV6-5 combines with J gene TRBJ1-1; TRBD1 is a possible D gene (5 bases). Germline V gene sequence: CDR1 MNHEY, CDR2 SVGAGI. The CDR3 is 15 amino acids. Trimming took off 0 bases at V and 0 bases at J, with 8 bases between the two ends. CDR3 nucleotide sequence: TGTGCCAGCAGTTACTCGGACAACATGAACACTGAAGCTTTCTTT. Translating it yields CASSYSDNMNTEAFF.

The V call is TRBV7-9, the J call TRBJ1-1, with D hard to call. CDR1 is SEHNR, CDR2 FQNEAQ, per germline (reference sequence). The CDR3 length is 15 residues. The germline V and J ends were trimmed by 2 bases and 4 bases, with 14 bases remaining between them. CDR3 bases: TGTGCCAGCAGCTTATACCTCGGGGAGGGCACTGAAGCTTTCTTT. Protein product: CASSLYLGEGTEAFF.

The rearrangement uses TRBV4-3 and TRBJ2-5, with 7 bases that match TRBD1. The CDR3 runs to 13 residues. Unmatched junction bases numbered 0, after V lost 3 bases and J lost 2 bases. Germline V gene lookup returns CDR1 LGHNA and CDR2 YSLEER. The CDR3: CASSQGQQETQYF. The CDR3 DNA follows: TGCGCCAGCAGCCAGGGACAGCAAGAGACCCAGTACTTC.

The chain carries TRBV4-1 and TRBJ1-1, with D uncertain. The germline gives CDR1 MGHRA, CDR2 YSYEKL. The CDR3 sequence is 13 residues long. Trimming removed 4 bases from V and 5 bases from J, with 11 bases in between. The CDR3 loop is CASSPGAGTEAFF. CDR3 nucleotides: TGCGCCAGCAGCCCCGGTGCGGGTACTGAAGCTTTCTTT.